The 20 T cell receptor beta chains presented below share a single source sample, sequenced in a study of blood T cell repertoires in COVID-19. Profiling relied on immunoSEQ multiplex PCR, and the TCRdb table lists in-frame clones only, not all of them. This sample has more than 200,000 clones, with just over 85% found just once. Source material: peripheral blood. The receptors stem from an elderly man with acute or convalescent COVID-19.

The chain links TRBV5-1 to TRBJ1-1, with D possibly matching TRBD1 (6 bases). The germline V and J ends were trimmed by 2 bases and 4 bases, with 9 bases remaining between them. CDR1 SGHRS and CDR2 YFSETQ come from the germline V gene. CDR3 length equals 13 residues. The chain's CDR3 is CASSLTGSTEAFF. DNA of the CDR3: TGCGCCAGCAGCTTAACAGGGTCCACTGAAGCTTTCTTT.

CDR3 nucleotides: TGTGCCAGCAGTGACTCGGTCAGGGTAGAAATATATGGCAATCAGCCCCAGCATTTT. It codes for CASSDSVRVEIYGNQPQHF. The chain employs TRBV6-4 and TRBJ1-5, with a tentative D call TRBD1 (5 bases). V was pared by 0 bases and J by 2 bases, with 20 bases between. Germline V CDR1 and CDR2: MRHNA, SNTAGT. The CDR3 is 19 amino acids.

The genes are TRBV6-5 and TRBJ1-2; unclear D gene. Germline V lookup: CDR1 MNHEY, CDR2 SVGAGI. The CDR3 contains 16 residues. V lost 0 bases and J lost 1, with 12 bases in between. The CDR3 is CASSYSTHGNNYGYTF. In nucleotides, the CDR3 is TGTGCCAGCAGTTACTCGACTCACGGCAATAACTATGGCTACACCTTC.

This chain connects TRBV4-1 to TRBJ1-6; 7 positions match TRBD1. V lost 6 bases and J lost 7; bases outside the gene matches: 6. This CDR3 is built from 14 residues. The germline V gene has CDR1 MGHRA and CDR2 YSYEKL. DNA of the CDR3: TGCGCCAGCAGACGCGGACAGGAAAATTCACCCCTCCACTTT. It codes for CASRRGQENSPLHF.

The chain has TRBV18 and TRBJ2-7, with D perhaps TRBD2 (6 bases). V lost 2 bases to trimming and J lost 5 bases, with 16 bases between them. This CDR3 is 15 amino acids long. Germline V gives CDR1 KGHSH, CDR2 LQKENI. The CDR3 DNA reads as TGTGCCAGCTCACCATCACGGGAGAAAGTAAACGAGCAGTACTTC. This gives the protein CASSPSREKVNEQYF.

The chain is built from TRBV6-2 or TRBV6-3 and TRBJ2-7; 10 bases line up with TRBD2. The V segment lost 4 bases and the J segment 0 bases; nucleotides outside the gene matches: 6. CDR1 and CDR2 from the germline V gene are MNHEY and SVGEGT. The CDR3 has 16 amino acids. The CDR3 sequence is CASSSLAGDTSYEQYF. In nucleotides, the CDR3 is TGTGCCAGCAGTTCTCTAGCGGGAGACACCTCCTACGAGCAGTACTTC.

This clone was counted once. V gene TRBV14 combines with J gene TRBJ1-4, with D maybe TRBD1 (6 bases). Germline V gives CDR1 SGHDN, CDR2 FVKESK. With 1 base removed from V and 4 bases from J, the gap between germline ends came to 19 bases. The CDR3 sequence is 18 residues long. CDR3 sequence (DNA): TGTGCCAGCAGCCAAGCCGGGATCGTCGGACAGCTTAATGAAAAACTGTTTTTT. Translation: CASSQAGIVGQLNEKLFF.

The chain combines TRBV4-1 with TRBJ2-7; TRBD1 matches 7 bases. Germline V gene data show CDR1 as MGHRA and CDR2 as YSYEKL. V trimming: 4 bases; J trimming: 4 bases; junction bases outside the gene matches: 7. The CDR3 loop spans 14 amino acids. This chain's CDR3 is CASSPSTGSYEQYF. The CDR3 DNA sequence: TGCGCCAGCAGCCCCTCGACAGGGTCGTACGAGCAGTACTTC.

The rearrangement uses TRBV6-5 and TRBJ1-6; tentative D call: TRBD1 (6 bases). The CDR3 totals 13 residues. Germline V gives CDR1 MNHEY, CDR2 SVGAGI. The germline V and J ends were trimmed by 5 bases and 8 bases, with 10 bases remaining between them. The CDR3: CASSKGGYSPLHF. In DNA, the CDR3 is TGTGCCAGCAGTAAGGGGGGGTATTCACCCCTCCACTTT.

In its sample, this clone was seen a few times. The rearrangement links TRBV19 to TRBJ1-1; TRBD1 matches 7 bases. Germline assignment: CDR1 LNHDA and CDR2 SQIVND (reference sequence). The CDR3 loop spans 13 amino acids. The J segment lost 6 bases and the V segment lost 4 bases, leaving 5 bases of the junction unmatched. CDR3 sequence reads: CASSSTGAAEAFF. The CDR3 coding sequence is TGTGCCAGTAGTAGTACAGGGGCCGCTGAAGCTTTCTTT.

The chain is built from TRBV5-1 and TRBJ1-2; TRBD1 matches 8 bases. J lost 6 bases, V lost 4 bases, and 11 bases had no gene match. The germline CDR1 and CDR2 sequences are SGHRS and YFSETQ. The CDR3 sequence is 15 residues long. The CDR3 coding sequence is TGCGCCAGCAGCCCAGGACAGGGAGAGCTCGATGGCTACACCTTC. Protein product: CASSPGQGELDGYTF.

The rearrangement links TRBV7-8 to TRBJ2-1; 14 nucleotides agree with TRBD2. J was trimmed by 10 bases and V by 3 bases; bases with no gene match: 8. The CDR3 loop spans 16 amino acids. Germline CDR1 and CDR2: SGHVS and FQNEAQ. DNA of the CDR3: TGTGCCAGCAGCTTCACGACTAGCGGGGGGGCTAACGAGCAGTTCTTC. Translating it yields CASSFTTSGGANEQFF.

The genes are TRBV7-9 and TRBJ2-7; D perhaps matches TRBD1 (5 bases). V was cut by 5 bases and J by 6 bases, with 23 bases left in between. The CDR3 is 16 amino acids. The V gene's germline CDR1 is SEHNR and CDR2 FQNEAQ (reference sequence). Here the CDR3 reads CASSRRDRTGLGEQYF. The CDR3 DNA follows: TGTGCCAGCAGCCGCAGGGATAGAACCGGGCTCGGCGAGCAGTACTTC.

The gene calls are TRBV10-1 and TRBJ2-5; maybe TRBD2 (6 bases). From germline, CDR1 is WNHNN and CDR2 SYGVQD (reference sequence). V lost 6 bases and J 0 bases, leaving 17 bases between the germline ends. The CDR3 spans 16 residues. CDR3 bases: TGCGCCAGCAGACAGACTAGTTTGGGATACCAAGAGACCCAGTACTTC. It specifies CASRQTSLGYQETQYF.

V gene TRBV5-8 combines with J gene TRBJ2-2, with 8 bases fitting TRBD1. The ends lost 1 base at V and 1 base at J; junction bases unmatched: 6. Germline V gene lookup returns CDR1 SGHTS and CDR2 YDEGEE. The CDR3 has 17 residues. The CDR3 nucleotides read TGTGCCAGCAGCTTGCCTCCCGGGACAGGGAACACCGGGGAGCTGTTTTTT. Amino acid sequence: CASSLPPGTGNTGELFF.

The table lists this clone with a few counts. The chain links TRBV5-1 to TRBJ2-7, with 7 bases that match TRBD1. J gave up 3 bases and V 0 bases, and 3 bases lay outside the gene matches. Germline loops: CDR1 SGHRS, CDR2 YFSETQ. There are 14 residues in the CDR3. CDR3 coding DNA: TGCGCCAGCAGCTTGGGGGGACAGAACTACGAGCAGTACTTC. Protein sequence: CASSLGGQNYEQYF.

The CDR3 sequence: CASSTTGRARAAFF. In DNA form, the CDR3 reads TGTGCCAGTAGTACTACAGGTCGGGCCCGAGCAGCTTTCTTT. The V call is TRBV19, the J call TRBJ1-1, with D possibly TRBD1 on 5 matching bases. The CDR3 totals 14 residues. Germline assignment: CDR1 LNHDA and CDR2 SQIVND (reference sequence). With 4 bases removed from V and 10 bases from J, the gap between germline ends came to 19 bases.

The sample holds a few counts of this clone. This sequence joins TRBV21-1 and TRBJ1-2; whether TRBD1, the table's D call, matches the DNA was not checked. TRBV21-1 is noted as a pseudogene. The CDR3 consists of 16 residues. CDR3 DNA: TGTGCCAGCAGCGATTCAAAGGGGGATGGAGACTATGGCTACACCTTC. It is translated as CASSDSKGDGDYGYTF.

The rearrangement uses TRBV6-5 and TRBJ2-1, with 9 bases lining up with TRBD1. V shed 4 bases, J shed 6 bases, and the junction held 4 bases outside the gene matches. The CDR3 is made up of 14 amino acids. Germline V gene data show CDR1 as MNHEY and CDR2 as SVGAGI. The CDR3, as DNA: TGTGCCAGCAGTTGGACAGGGGAGGTCAATGAGCAGTTCTTC. The encoded protein is CASSWTGEVNEQFF.

Only one count was recorded for this clone. The CDR3, as DNA: TGTGCCAGCAGGGGGCGACAGGGGGCGGACACTGAAGCTTTCTTT. Translation gives CASRGRQGADTEAFF. J is TRBJ1-1 and V is TRBV6-5, with TRBD1 matching over 10 bases. CDR1 MNHEY and CDR2 SVGAGI come from the germline V gene. After removal of 6 bases from V and 3 bases from J, the junction contained 7 bases not matched to a gene. The CDR3 is 15 amino acids.